The T cell receptor (beta chain) under discussion was sequenced for a study of blood T cell repertoires in COVID-19. In the original workflow: Reference gene primer amplification in the assay estimated nucleated cell counts. The table came from immunoSEQ multiplex PCR; TCRdb's copy has only in-frame clones and leaves some out. D and trimming come from the DNA, and the V and J calls and clone size come from that table. The profile shows 190,000 or so clones, 80% to 90% of them singletons. The germline V gene encodes CDR1 MDHEN and CDR2 SYDVKM. With 5 bases removed from V and 4 bases from J, the gap between germline ends came to 24 bases. The CDR3 loop spans 17 amino acids.

The sequencing input was PBMCs or T cells enriched from blood (not recorded which). The chain links TRBV28 to TRBJ2-7; D is possibly TRBD1 (6 bases). The sequence was collected from a man aged 35 to 55 who had recovered from COVID-19. As DNA, the CDR3 is TGTGCCAGCAGTCTTATCCCCGGCAGGGGTAGTATTTACGAGCAGTACTTC. As protein: CASSLIPGRGSIYEQYF.